This T cell receptor beta chain was captured by sequencing in a study of T-cell reconstitution after alpha-beta-depleted transplantation in children. This clonotype was counted ten times or more. This CDR3 region has 14 residues. CDR1 and CDR2 (germline): SNHLY, FYNNEI. V was trimmed by 7 bases and J by 5 bases, leaving 17 bases between them. During its preparation, the TCRbeta library received unique molecular identifiers. TCRdb itself ran the PCR reads through MiXCR, one entry per CDR3 protein. The data contain 170,000 or so distinct CDR3 sequences, about 6.4% of them singletons. The V and J genes are TRBV2 and TRBJ1-1, with D possibly matching TRBD1 (6 bases). This clonotype originated in a human donor who donated a stem cell graft to a child with Wiskott-Aldrich syndrome. The material sequenced was PBMCs from the stem cell graft donor, taken from the stem cell graft. The CDR3 sequence: CASTLQGGRTEAFF. The CDR3 nucleotides are TGTGCCAGCACCCTACAGGGAGGAAGAACTGAAGCTTTCTTT.